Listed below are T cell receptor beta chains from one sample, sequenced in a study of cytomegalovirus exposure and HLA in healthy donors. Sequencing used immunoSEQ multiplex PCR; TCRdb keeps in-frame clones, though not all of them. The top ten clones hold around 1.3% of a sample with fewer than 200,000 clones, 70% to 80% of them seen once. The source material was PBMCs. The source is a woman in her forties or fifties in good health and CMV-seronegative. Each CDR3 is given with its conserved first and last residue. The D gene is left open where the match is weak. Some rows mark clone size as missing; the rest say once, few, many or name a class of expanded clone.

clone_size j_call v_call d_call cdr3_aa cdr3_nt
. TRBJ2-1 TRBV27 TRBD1 CASSASRDRGSEQFF TGTGCCAGCAGTGCGTCCCGGGACAGGGGCAGTGAGCAGTTCTTC
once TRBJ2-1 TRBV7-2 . CASSLGSVTYNEQFF TGTGCCAGCAGCTTAGGGTCAGTGACCTACAATGAGCAGTTCTTC
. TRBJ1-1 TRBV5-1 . CASRGTGNTEAFF TGCGCCAGCCGCGGGACGGGGAACACTGAAGCTTTCTTT
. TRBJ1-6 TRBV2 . CASSGARVNSPLHF TGTGCCAGCAGTGGGGCGAGGGTGAATTCACCCCTCCACTTT
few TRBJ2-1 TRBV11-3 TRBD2 CASSLIPWLAGKFSYNEQFF TGTGCCAGCAGCTTAATTCCCTGGCTAGCGGGTAAATTCTCCTACAATGAGCAGTTCTTC
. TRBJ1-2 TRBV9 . CASSRPGGSYGYTF TGTGCCAGCAGCCGCCCGGGGGGCAGTTATGGCTACACCTTC
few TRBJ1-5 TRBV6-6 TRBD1 CAARGTDQQPQHF TGTGCCGCTAGGGGGACAGACCAACAGCCCCAGCATTTT
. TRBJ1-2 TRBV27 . CASSLWAGGVNYGYTF TGTGCCAGCAGTTTATGGGCCGGGGGGGTTAACTATGGCTACACCTTC
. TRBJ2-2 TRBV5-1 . CASSPLGGGGAGELFF TGCGCCAGCAGCCCCCTAGGGGGGGGAGGAGCCGGGGAGCTGTTTTTT
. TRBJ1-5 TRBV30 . CAWSVLRDQPQHF TGTGCCTGGAGTGTACTCAGGGATCAGCCCCAGCATTTT
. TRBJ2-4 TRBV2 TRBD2 CASRAGLAGGRNIQYF TGTGCCAGCAGGGCGGGACTAGCGGGAGGGCGAAACATTCAGTACTTC
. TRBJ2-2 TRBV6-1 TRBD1 CASSDRDRGLLATGELFF TGTGCCAGCAGTGACCGGGACAGGGGGCTTCTGGCAACCGGGGAGCTGTTTTTT
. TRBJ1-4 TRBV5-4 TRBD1 CASSLEGGTGDEKLFF TGTGCCAGCAGCTTGGAGGGTGGGACAGGGGACGAAAAACTGTTTTTT
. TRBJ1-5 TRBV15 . CATSRDRSAGTQHF TGTGCCACCAGCAGAGATCGAAGCGCCGGGACCCAGCATTTT
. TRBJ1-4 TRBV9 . CASSVDQGSNEKLFF TGTGCCAGCAGCGTAGATCAGGGGTCTAATGAAAAACTGTTTTTT
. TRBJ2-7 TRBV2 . CASSGDPKPYEQYF TGTGCCAGCAGTGGAGATCCGAAACCTTACGAGCAGTACTTC
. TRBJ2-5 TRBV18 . CASSSQETQYF TGTGCCAGCTCGTCTCAAGAGACCCAGTACTTC
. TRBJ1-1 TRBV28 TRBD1 CAGGDRRGTEAFF TGTGCAGGGGGCGATCGGAGGGGCACTGAAGCTTTCTTT
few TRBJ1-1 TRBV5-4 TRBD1 CASSTGGGNTEAFF TGTGCCAGCAGCACAGGGGGCGGAAACACTGAAGCTTTCTTT
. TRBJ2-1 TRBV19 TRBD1 CASSIGDRNEQFF TGTGCCAGTAGTATAGGGGACAGGAATGAGCAGTTCTTC
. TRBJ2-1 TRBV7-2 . CASSLQGQYNEQFF TGTGCCAGCAGCTTACAGGGACAATACAATGAGCAGTTCTTC
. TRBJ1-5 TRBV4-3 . CASSQEWGLNQPQHF TGCGCCAGCAGCCAAGAATGGGGCCTGAATCAGCCCCAGCATTTT
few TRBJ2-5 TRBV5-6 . CASSLDQQETQYF TGTGCCAGCAGCTTGGACCAGCAAGAGACCCAGTACTTC
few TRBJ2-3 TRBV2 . CASSSGLASTDTQYF TGTGCCAGCAGTTCGGGACTTGCTAGCACAGATACGCAGTATTTT
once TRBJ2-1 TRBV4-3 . CASSQDPVGYEYNEQFF TGCGCCAGCAGCCAAGATCCGGTGGGCTACGAGTACAATGAGCAGTTCTTC
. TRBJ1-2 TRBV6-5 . CASSYLRAVDYGYTF TGTGCCAGCAGTTACCTCAGGGCGGTAGACTATGGCTACACCTTC
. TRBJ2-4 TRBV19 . CASSSTGGINIQYF TGTGCCAGTAGTTCTACGGGGGGCATAAACATTCAGTACTTC
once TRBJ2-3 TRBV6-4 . CASSLSGGTDTQYF TGTGCCAGCAGCCTTAGCGGCGGCACAGATACGCAGTATTTT
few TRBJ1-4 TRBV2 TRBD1 CASRSQGRSETLFF TGTGCCAGCAGGTCACAGGGGCGATCAGAAACCCTGTTTTTT
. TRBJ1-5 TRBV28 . CASSEVGSNQPQHF TGTGCCAGCAGTGAGGTCGGTAGCAATCAGCCCCAGCATTTT
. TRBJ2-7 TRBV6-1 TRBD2 CASSEAWSGRAYEQYF TGTGCCAGCAGTGAAGCGTGGAGCGGGAGGGCCTACGAGCAGTACTTC
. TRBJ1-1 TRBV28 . CASLRGGGTEAFF TGTGCCAGCCTCCGGGGGGGTGGCACTGAAGCTTTCTTT
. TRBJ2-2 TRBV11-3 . CASSLEQGFPGELFF TGTGCCAGCAGCTTAGAGCAGGGTTTCCCCGGGGAGCTGTTTTTT
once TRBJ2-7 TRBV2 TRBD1 CAMKKDGQGYEQYF TGTGCCATGAAAAAAGATGGACAGGGGTACGAGCAGTACTTC
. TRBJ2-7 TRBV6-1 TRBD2 CVSSPLLAGAYEQYF TGTGTCAGCAGTCCTTTACTAGCGGGAGCTTACGAGCAGTACTTC
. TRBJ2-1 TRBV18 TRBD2 CASFQREGSYNEQFF TGTGCCAGTTTCCAGCGGGAGGGCTCCTACAATGAGCAGTTCTTC
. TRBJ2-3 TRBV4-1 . CASSHKTGPQYF TGCGCCAGCAGCCACAAAACAGGGCCGCAGTATTTT
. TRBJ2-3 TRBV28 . CATKPQDGRADTQYF TGTGCCACCAAGCCACAGGACGGGAGAGCAGATACGCAGTATTTT
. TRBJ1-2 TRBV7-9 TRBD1 CASSLDREGKNYGYTF TGTGCCAGCAGCCTGGACAGGGAGGGGAAAAACTATGGCTACACCTTC
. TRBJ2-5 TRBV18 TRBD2 CASSLGRLAGLQETQYF TGTGCCAGCTCACTAGGCCGACTAGCGGGATTACAAGAGACCCAGTACTTC
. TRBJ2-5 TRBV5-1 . CASSRFYRQQETQYF TGCGCCAGCAGCCGTTTTTACAGGCAACAAGAGACCCAGTACTTC
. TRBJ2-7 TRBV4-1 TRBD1 CASSQGDRGAYEQYF TGCGCCAGCAGCCAAGGGGACAGGGGGGCCTACGAGCAGTACTTC
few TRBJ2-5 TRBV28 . CASSPPGYQETQYF TGTGCCAGCAGCCCGCCAGGGTACCAAGAGACCCAGTACTTC
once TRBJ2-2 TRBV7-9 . CASSLPPGNGGGELFF TGTGCCAGCAGCTTACCGCCGGGAAATGGAGGCGGGGAGCTGTTTTTT
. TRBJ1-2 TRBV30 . CAWSVGVAATNYGYTF TGTGCCTGGAGTGTAGGGGTAGCTGCGACCAACTATGGCTACACCTTC
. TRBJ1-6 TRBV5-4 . CASSLVTFSIDSPLHF TGTGCCAGCAGCTTGGTAACTTTTTCCATTGATTCACCCCTCCACTTT
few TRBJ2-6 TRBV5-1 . CASSSTGNSGANVLTF TGCGCCAGCAGCAGTACAGGAAACTCTGGGGCCAACGTCCTGACTTTC
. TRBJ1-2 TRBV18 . CASSPDRSNYGYTF TGTGCCAGCTCACCCGACAGGTCCAACTATGGCTACACCTTC
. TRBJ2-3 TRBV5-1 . CASSSQGTDTQYF TGCGCCAGCAGCTCACAGGGAACAGATACGCAGTATTTT
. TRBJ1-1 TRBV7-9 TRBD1 CASSLTGLNTEAFF TGTGCCAGCAGCCTGACAGGGTTGAACACTGAAGCTTTCTTT
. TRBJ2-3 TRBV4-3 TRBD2 CASSQASGGPDTQYF TGCGCCAGCAGCCAAGCTAGCGGGGGTCCAGATACGCAGTATTTT
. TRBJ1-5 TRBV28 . CASDRYSNQPQHF TGTGCCAGTGACAGGTATAGCAATCAGCCCCAGCATTTT
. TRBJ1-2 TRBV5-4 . CASSLLRSNYGYTF TGTGCCAGCAGCCTGCTGCGAAGTAACTATGGCTACACCTTC
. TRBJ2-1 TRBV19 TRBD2 CASLQTGGSYNEQFF TGTGCCAGTCTACAAACGGGAGGGAGCTACAATGAGCAGTTCTTC
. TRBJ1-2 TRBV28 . CASSLSGYGYTF TGTGCCAGCAGTTTATCCGGGTATGGCTACACCTTC